This TCR beta chain was found in a study of cytomegalovirus exposure and HLA in healthy donors. Study background: For the roughly 370 genotyped donors, 65% to 90% fell within the Caucasian-associated ancestry cluster.

Germline trimming cut 6 bases from V and 6 bases from J; bases unmatched to any gene: 7. CDR3 length: 14 amino acids. Per germline, CDR1 MNHEY and CDR2 SVGAGI. Amplification used 60 Vbeta primers and 13 Jbeta primers. Clones were sequenced by immunoSEQ multiplex PCR, and TCRdb holds only the in-frame ones, with some missing. The sample records 200,000 or so clones, more than 75% being singletons. In this sample, this clone turned up a few times. The sequenced sample consisted of PBMCs. The source of this sequence is a girl under three years old in good health and CMV-seronegative. This chain links TRBV6-5 with TRBJ2-7, with 11 bases aligning to TRBD1. The CDR3 region is CASSLRDRGSEQYF. The CDR3 DNA reads TGTGCCAGCAGCCTCCGGGACAGGGGGTCCGAGCAGTACTTC.